The clone carrying this TCR beta chain has just a few counts. As yet, its antigen is unknown. These data are taken from a study of response to subunit inactivated influenza vaccine. General study findings and limits: Each seasonal flu vaccination may recruit only limited new T cells, authors suggested.

MiXCR was run by TCRdb on the RT-PCR reads, yielding one entry per CDR3 protein. The sample contains 150,000 to 200,000 distinct CDR3 sequences, about 10% of which appear only once. Trimming pared 7 bases from V and 1 base from J, leaving 10 bases between. This CDR3 has 13 amino acids. The chain recombines TRBV12-3 or TRBV12-4 with TRBJ1-1; D is uncertain. This TCR was sampled from a man between 50 and 59 years old who received an inactivated influenza vaccine. Here the sequenced sample was non-naive T cells sorted from PBMCs, taken on the day of vaccination. The CDR3 spells CASNTLGNTEAFF. The CDR3 DNA is TGTGCCAGCAACACCCTGGGGAACACTGAAGCTTTCTTT.